These 12 T cell receptor beta chains came from one sample sequenced in a study of OX40 agonist ivuxolimab in advanced cancers. Library creation used the immunoSEQ multiplex PCR assay. The immuneACCESS repertoire file appears here via TCRdb, limited to in-frame rearrangements. These files lack a portion of the clones; in checked studies, under half of the deficit traces to unresolved V genes, and the cause of the others is not known. The sample has some 45,000 clones on record, around nine tenths of them singletons. 10% to 15% of the sample is in the top ten clones. The input for sequencing was CD4+ or CD8+ T cells sorted from blood, taken in a trial of the OX40 agonist ivuxolimab. These TCRs come from an adult with an advanced solid tumor such as melanoma, head and neck, liver or kidney cancer.

The J gene is TRBJ2-2, the V gene TRBV7-3; perhaps TRBD2 as D (6 bases). The V gene's germline CDR1 is SGHTA and CDR2 FQGTGA. The V and J ends lost 2 bases and 0 bases respectively, with 10 bases between them. The CDR3 covers 16 residues. CDR3 region: CASSLGWGANTGELFF. The CDR3 DNA sequence: TGTGCCAGCAGCTTAGGTTGGGGGGCGAACACCGGGGAGCTGTTTTTT.

This rearrangement joins TRBV7-9 to TRBJ2-7, with no clear D. Germline CDR1 is SEHNR and CDR2 is FQNEAQ (reference sequence). The CDR3 covers 13 residues. V was clipped by 2 bases and J by 2 bases, with 7 bases between them. The CDR3 is CASSLSTPYEQYF. The DNA for the CDR3 is TGTGCCAGCAGCTTATCGACCCCCTACGAGCAGTACTTC.

V is TRBV7-9 and J is TRBJ2-7, with a weak D call TRBD1 (6 bases). This CDR3 region has 14 residues. Looked up from germline, CDR1 is SEHNR and CDR2 is FQNEAQ (reference sequence). Trimming left V 1 base short and J 2 bases short, with 9 bases between. The CDR3 region is CASSLVGATYEQYF. In nucleotides, the CDR3 is TGTGCCAGCAGCTTAGTGGGGGCGACCTACGAGCAGTACTTC. The full variable domain, completed using reference TRBV7-9 and TRBJ2-7, is DTGVSQNPRHKITKRGQNVTFRCDPISEHNRLYWYRQTLGQGPEFLTYFQNEAQLEKSRLLSDRFSAERPKGSFSTLEIQRTEQGDSAMYLCASSLVGATYEQYFGPGTRLTVT.

The CDR3 reads CASNQGRSNVLTF. The CDR3 nucleotides are TGTGCCAGCAACCAGGGGAGATCCAACGTCCTGACTTTC. The genes are TRBV9 and TRBJ2-6; the D gene is possibly TRBD1 (6 bases). Between the trimmed V and J ends, which lost 6 bases and 8 bases, there was a span of 12 bases. In germline, CDR1 is SGDLS, CDR2 YYNGEE. CDR3 length equals 13 residues.

This chain links TRBV29-1 with TRBJ2-6; TRBD2 is a possible D gene (5 bases). From germline, CDR1 is SQVTM and CDR2 ANQGSEA. Trimming removed 4 bases from V and 4 bases from J, with 11 bases in between. CDR3 length: 14 residues. CDR3 in amino acids: CSVGKASGANVLTF. The DNA for the CDR3 is TGCAGCGTTGGGAAGGCTAGCGGGGCCAACGTCCTGACTTTC.

By proportion, this clone is medium-sized. This chain joins TRBV7-9 and TRBJ1-5; 9 positions match TRBD1. This CDR3 contains 15 residues. Germline assignment: CDR1 SEHNR and CDR2 FQNEAQ (reference sequence). Unmatched junction bases numbered 6, after V lost 4 bases and J lost 5 bases. The DNA for the CDR3 is TGTGCCAGCAGCTGGACAGGGGCAGGGGATCAGCCCCAGCATTTT. It is translated as CASSWTGAGDQPQHF.

V usage is TRBV19 and J usage is TRBJ1-1; D is uncertain. V was cut by 7 bases and J by 1 base, with 16 bases left in between. Germline CDR1 and CDR2: LNHDA and SQIVND (reference sequence). This CDR3 has 15 amino acids. CDR3: CASTLLKLQNTEAFF. The CDR3 region has the DNA TGTGCCAGTACCCTCCTTAAGTTGCAGAACACTGAAGCTTTCTTT.

The chain uses TRBV4-1 and TRBJ2-7; 12 bases are a match to TRBD2. J gave up 4 bases and V 0 bases, and 16 bases lay outside the gene matches. This CDR3 region has 20 residues. Germline CDR1 MGHRA, CDR2 YSYEKL. CDR3 sequence (DNA): TGCGCCAGCAGCCAAGAAAGCGTCCCCGGAACTAGCGGGGGGTTTTACGAGCAGTACTTC. Protein sequence: CASSQESVPGTSGGFYEQYF.

V is TRBV6-5 and J is TRBJ2-7, with a tentative D call TRBD1 (5 bases). The CDR3 runs to 13 residues. Trimming stripped 6 bases from V and 4 bases from J, with 13 bases between. Germline V lookup: CDR1 MNHEY, CDR2 SVGAGI. The CDR3 nucleotides read TGTGCCAGCAGGGCGGACATGGAGTACGAGCAGTACTTC. Translating gives CASRADMEYEQYF.

The CDR3 region is CASSLAKGVGTDTQYF. The DNA of the CDR3 is TGTGCCAGCAGCTTGGCGAAGGGGGTCGGCACAGATACGCAGTATTTT. The chain links TRBV5-4 to TRBJ2-3; D is possibly TRBD1 (6 bases). Germline V CDR1 and CDR2: SGHNT, YYREEE (reference sequence). This CDR3 has 16 amino acids. V gave up 0 bases and J gave up 1 base, with 12 bases separating them.

J is TRBJ2-5 and V is TRBV4-1; D not certain. The length of the CDR3 is 12 residues. Trimming took off 4 bases at V and 5 bases at J, with 8 bases between the two ends. CDR1 is MGHRA and CDR2 is YSYEKL in the germline V gene. CDR3 in amino acids: CASSLKKETQYF. CDR3 nucleotides: TGCGCCAGCAGCCTTAAGAAGGAGACCCAGTACTTC.

CDR3 sequence (DNA): TGTGCCAGCAGTTTAGTAGGGACAGGAGATTCGGGAGGCTACACCTTC. The encoded protein is CASSLVGTGDSGGYTF. V and J are TRBV27 and TRBJ1-2; TRBD1 matches at 8 bases. This CDR3 comprises 16 residues. Looked up from germline, CDR1 is MNHEY and CDR2 is SMNVEV (reference sequence). J lost 8 bases, V lost 2 bases, and 13 bases had no gene match.